The 4 T cell receptor beta chains in this list originate from one sample, sequenced in a study of neurological immune-mediated disorders. TCRdb independently ran MiXCR on the 5' RACE reads; one entry per CDR3 protein. The data hold roughly 60,000 distinct CDR3 sequences, with 4% to 5.5% observed a single time. Sequencing input: PBMCs. These receptors were collected from a woman in her fifties or sixties with multiple sclerosis.

This clonotype was recorded many times. The chain is built from TRBV4-1 and TRBJ2-2; 11 bases are a match to TRBD2. After removal of 4 bases from V and 4 bases from J, the junction contained 5 bases not matched to a gene. The CDR3 runs 16 residues. Per the germline V gene, CDR1 is MGHRA and CDR2 is YSYEKL. DNA for the CDR3: TGCGCCAGCAGCCTTAGCGGGGGGGCAGGCACCGGGGAGCTGTTTTTT. Translated: CASSLSGGAGTGELFF.

This clonotype was counted ten times or more. This chain joins TRBV12-3 or TRBV12-4 and TRBJ2-1; possibly TRBD1 or TRBD2 for D (5 bases each). This CDR3 is 16 amino acids long. Trimming removed 3 bases from V and 5 bases from J, with 17 bases in between. The CDR3 nucleotides read TGTGCCAGCAGTTTCCGGTGGGGGAGTACAAACAATGAGCAGTTCTTC. Its translation is CASSFRWGSTNNEQFF.

As to this clonotype: Being one base from a much bigger clone, this may be a read error. The gene calls are TRBV10-3 and TRBJ2-7, with D tentatively TRBD2 (6 bases). Germline values: CDR1 ENHRY, CDR2 SYGVKD. CDR3 length: 14 amino acids. This CDR3 is CAINESPGTDEQYF. DNA for the CDR3: TGTGCCATCAATGAGTCTCCAGGGACTGACGAGCAGTACTTC.

This clonotype appeared many times. The CDR3 nucleotides are TGTGCCAGCAGTCCGGACAGGGGACTCGAGCAGTACGTC. It encodes CASSPDRGLEQYV. The rearrangement links TRBV6-1 to TRBJ2-7, with 9 positions matching TRBD1. This CDR3 region has 13 residues. J lost 6 bases, V lost 5 bases, and 5 bases had no gene match. Germline V lookup: CDR1 MNHNS, CDR2 SASEGT.